This T cell receptor beta chain comes out of a study of blood T cell repertoires in COVID-19 (dated by TCRdb to about 2020). Study-level background: The collaborator samples originated in the United States, Italy and Spain and spanned the acute and convalescent phases of COVID-19. The material from the prospective study consisted of cDNA or gDNA derived from T cells, B-cell-depleted T cells, or PBMCs. The dataset comprised deeply sampled blood TCRbeta repertoires from subjects exposed to, actively infected with, or recovered from COVID-19. The repertoires were released in a freely available public database meant as a resource for research on the immune response to SARS-CoV-2. The samples were drawn from the first 160 participants of the ongoing ImmuneRACE study and from over a thousand subjects provided by 6 global collaborators. A de-identified subject ID, COVID-19 status, age in years and sex were almost always included in the sample metadata. Where available, HLA class I and class II types were obtained from metadata supplied by the sample provider rather than from assay-based typing. Beyond this particular receptor, the publication reports: The amount of clinical and demographic metadata varied by source and participant and was provided uncurated.

The germline V gene sets CDR1 to SNHLY and CDR2 to FYNNEI. Unmatched junction bases come to 11, with V trimmed by 4 bases and J by 8 bases. Its CDR3 holds 15 amino acids, cysteine through phenylalanine. The read is trimmed to its CDR3 DNA, 45 bases read in frame from base 1. In Seattle, one collaborating source enrolled patients while the infection was active and tracked those patients longitudinally over the course of disease. Each collaborating institution followed its own protocols to collect whole blood in K2EDTA tubes. For TCRbeta analysis, collaborators shipped samples in one of three forms: frozen whole blood, isolated PBMCs, or DNA extracted from either of those sample types. Note on this clone: The antigen it binds to is not known. One base away there is no much larger clone; base qualities are not given.

TCRbeta CDR3 regions were amplified from genomic DNA by means of the immunoSEQ Assay, a bias-controlled multiplex PCR. On the authors' methods: Nucleated cell counts per sample were estimated from amplification of reference gene primers within the assay. To quantify the absolute abundance of each unique TCRbeta CDR3 rearrangement, sequence reads were collapsed and filtered. Productive Simpson clonality was computed per sample as the square root of Simpson's diversity index over productive rearrangements. The table comes from immuneACCESS by way of TCRdb, which keeps in-frame sequences with V and J called. Part of the clones is missing from these tables; in studies checked, under half for an unresolved V gene and the rest for unknown reasons. The V and J calls and clone size were taken over from that table, and D and trimming were inferred from the DNA. For this sample the table gives 380,000 or so clones, of which around nine tenths were detected only once. The ten biggest clones cover 7% to 7.5% of the sample.

The sample consisted of peripheral blood. The chain was built from TRBV2 and TRBJ1-2, and TRBD1 aligns with 9 junction nucleotides. The clonotype originates from a woman aged 60 to 75 with COVID-19, enrolled during active disease. The DNA sequence reads TGTGCCAGCAGTGCGCGAGGGACAGGGCACCGGGGCTACACCTTC. It translates to CASSARGTGHRGYTF.